The source of this T cell receptor (beta chain) is a study of OX40 agonist ivuxolimab in advanced cancers. Clones were sequenced by immunoSEQ multiplex PCR, and TCRdb holds only the in-frame ones, with some missing. In the table there are about 75,000 clones, under 95% of which are singletons. V lost 6 bases and J lost 6, with 15 bases in between. The CDR3 runs 14 residues. Germline lookup yields CDR1 LNHDA and CDR2 SQIVND (reference sequence). The receptor's source is an adult with an advanced solid tumor such as melanoma, head and neck, liver or kidney cancer. This chain joins TRBV19 and TRBJ1-5; the D gene is possibly TRBD1 (6 bases). This sample comprised CD4+ or CD8+ T cells sorted from blood, obtained in a trial of the OX40 agonist ivuxolimab. The CDR3: CASSPDSAGQPQHF. CDR3 DNA: TGTGCCAGTAGCCCGGACAGTGCCGGTCAGCCCCAGCATTTT.